This TCR beta chain is from a study of graft-versus-host responses after intestinal transplantation. Across the study: Transplants were multivisceral, liver-intestinal, or isolated intestinal. Study results and limitations: Declining HvG levels early post-transplant were linked to peak circulating GvH clone levels. Researchers found GvH clones in recipient marrow, and some showed up first in ileum or blood.

Clones were read by immunoSEQ multiplex PCR, and TCRdb kept only the in-frame ones, dropping some. The sample lists approximately 85,000 clones, about 93% seen once, with 1.1% in the top ten. Comments on this clone: No antigen is known for it.

The V end was cut by 5 bases, the J end by 0 bases, with 8 bases between. The CDR3 contains 14 residues. Germline V CDR1 and CDR2: MNHEY, SMNVEV (reference sequence). This clonotype originated in a human donor who was the organ donor for an intestinal transplant. The J gene is TRBJ2-1, the V gene TRBV27, with a weak D call TRBD2 (5 bases). Sample: unstimulated CD8+ T cells sorted from spleen or lymph node cells, taken before transplant. The CDR3 loop is CASSVGSSYNEQFF. The CDR3 DNA follows: TGTGCCAGCAGTGTGGGGAGCTCCTACAATGAGCAGTTCTTC.